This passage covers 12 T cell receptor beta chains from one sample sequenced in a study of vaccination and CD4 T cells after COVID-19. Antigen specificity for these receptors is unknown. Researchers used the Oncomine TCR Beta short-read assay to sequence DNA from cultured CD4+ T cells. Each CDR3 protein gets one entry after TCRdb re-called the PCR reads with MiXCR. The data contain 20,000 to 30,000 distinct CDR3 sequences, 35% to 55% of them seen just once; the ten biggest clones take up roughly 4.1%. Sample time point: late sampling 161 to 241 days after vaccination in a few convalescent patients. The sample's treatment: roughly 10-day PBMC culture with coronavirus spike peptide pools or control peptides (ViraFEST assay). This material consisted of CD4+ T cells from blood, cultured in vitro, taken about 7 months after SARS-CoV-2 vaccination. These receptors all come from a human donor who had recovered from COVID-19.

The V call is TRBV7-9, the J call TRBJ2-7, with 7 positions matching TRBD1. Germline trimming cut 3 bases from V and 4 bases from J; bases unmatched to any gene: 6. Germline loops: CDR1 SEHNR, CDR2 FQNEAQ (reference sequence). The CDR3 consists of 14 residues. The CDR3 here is CASSFWDRPYEQYF. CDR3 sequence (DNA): TGTGCCAGCAGCTTTTGGGACAGACCTTACGAGCAGTACTTC.

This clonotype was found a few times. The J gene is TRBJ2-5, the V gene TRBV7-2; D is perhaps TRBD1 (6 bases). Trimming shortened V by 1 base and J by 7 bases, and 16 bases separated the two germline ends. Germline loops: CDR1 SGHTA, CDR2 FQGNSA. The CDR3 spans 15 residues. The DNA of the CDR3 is TGTGCCAGCAGCTTAGTAACCAGGGGCCATGCGACCCAGTACTTC. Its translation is CASSLVTRGHATQYF.

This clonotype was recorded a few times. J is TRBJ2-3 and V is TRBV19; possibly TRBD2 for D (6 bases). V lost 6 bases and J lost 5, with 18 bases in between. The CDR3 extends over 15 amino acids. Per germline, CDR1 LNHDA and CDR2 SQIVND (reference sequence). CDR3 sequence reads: CASRSGGGTGDTQYF. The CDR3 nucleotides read TGTGCCAGTAGGAGCGGTGGGGGGACGGGAGATACGCAGTATTTT.

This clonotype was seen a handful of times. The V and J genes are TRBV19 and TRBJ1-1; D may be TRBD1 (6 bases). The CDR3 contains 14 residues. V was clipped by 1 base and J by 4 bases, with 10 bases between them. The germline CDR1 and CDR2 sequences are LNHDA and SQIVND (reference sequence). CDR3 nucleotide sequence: TGTGCCAGTAGTATAGTCCAGGGGCGCACTGAAGCTTTCTTT. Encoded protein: CASSIVQGRTEAFF. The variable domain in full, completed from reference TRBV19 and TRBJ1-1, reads DGGITQSPKYLFRKEGQNVTLSCEQNLNHDAMYWYRQDPGQGLRLIYYSQIVNDFQKGDIAEGYSVSREKKESFPLTVTSAQKNPTAFYLCASSIVQGRTEAFFGQGTRLTVV.

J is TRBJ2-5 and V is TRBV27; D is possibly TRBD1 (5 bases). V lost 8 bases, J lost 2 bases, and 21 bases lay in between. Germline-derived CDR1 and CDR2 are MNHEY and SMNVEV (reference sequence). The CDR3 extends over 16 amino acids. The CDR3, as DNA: TGTGCCAGCTCGCAGTTCGCGACAGACAAACAAGAGACCCAGTACTTC. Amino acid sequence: CASSQFATDKQETQYF.

Here the CDR3 reads CASSRDPQETQYF. CDR3 DNA sequence: TGTGCCAGCAGCAGGGACCCACAAGAGACCCAGTACTTC. The rearrangement uses TRBV7-3 and TRBJ2-5; D may be TRBD1 or TRBD2 (5 bases each). V was cut by 5 bases and J by 2 bases, with 9 bases left in between. Germline values: CDR1 SGHTA, CDR2 FQGTGA. The CDR3 extends over 13 amino acids. The variable domain in full, completed from reference TRBV7-3 and TRBJ2-5, reads GAGVSQTPSNKVTEKGKYVELRCDPISGHTALYWYRQSLGQGPEFLIYFQGTGAADDSGLPNDRFFAVRPEGSVSTLKIQRTERGDSAVYLCASSRDPQETQYFGPGTRLLVL.

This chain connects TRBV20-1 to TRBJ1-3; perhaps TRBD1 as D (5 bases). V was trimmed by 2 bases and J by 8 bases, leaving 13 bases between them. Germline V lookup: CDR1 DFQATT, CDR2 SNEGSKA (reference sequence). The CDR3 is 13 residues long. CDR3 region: CSARQGAADTIYF. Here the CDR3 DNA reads TGCAGTGCTAGACAGGGCGCGGCGGACACCATATATTTT.

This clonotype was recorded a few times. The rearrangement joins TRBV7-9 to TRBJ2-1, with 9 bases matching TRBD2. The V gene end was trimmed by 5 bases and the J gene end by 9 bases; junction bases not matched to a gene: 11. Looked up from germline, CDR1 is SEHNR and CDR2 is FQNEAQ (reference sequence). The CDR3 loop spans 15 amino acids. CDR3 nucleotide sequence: TGTGCCAGCAGCCCCCCCTCGCGGGAGGGCCCTGAGCAGTTCTTC. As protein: CASSPPSREGPEQFF. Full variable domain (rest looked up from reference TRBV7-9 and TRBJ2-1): DTGVSQNPRHKITKRGQNVTFRCDPISEHNRLYWYRQTLGQGPEFLTYFQNEAQLEKSRLLSDRFSAERPKGSFSTLEIQRTEQGDSAMYLCASSPPSREGPEQFFGPGTRLTVL.

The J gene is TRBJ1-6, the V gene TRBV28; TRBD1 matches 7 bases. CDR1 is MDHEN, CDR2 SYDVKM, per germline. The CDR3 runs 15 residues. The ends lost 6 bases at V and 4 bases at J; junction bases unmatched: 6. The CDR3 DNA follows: TGTGCCAGCAGCCAAGGACAGGTTTATAATTCACCCCTCCACTTT. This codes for CASSQGQVYNSPLHF.

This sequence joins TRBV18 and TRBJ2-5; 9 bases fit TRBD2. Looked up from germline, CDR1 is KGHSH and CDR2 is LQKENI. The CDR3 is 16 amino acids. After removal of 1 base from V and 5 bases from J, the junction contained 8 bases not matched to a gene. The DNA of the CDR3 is TGTGCCAGCTCACCACTGTTCTGGACTAGCGAGGAGACCCAGTACTTC. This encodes CASSPLFWTSEETQYF. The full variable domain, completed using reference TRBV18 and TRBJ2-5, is NAGVMQNPRHLVRRRGQEARLRCSPMKGHSHVYWYRQLPEEGLKFMVYLQKENIIDESGMPKERFSAEFPKEGPSILRIQQVVRGDSAAYFCASSPLFWTSEETQYFGPGTRLLVL.

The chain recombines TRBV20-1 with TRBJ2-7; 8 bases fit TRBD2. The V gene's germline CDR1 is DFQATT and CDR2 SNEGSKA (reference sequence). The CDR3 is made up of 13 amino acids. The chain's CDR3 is CRGTSGLSYEQYF. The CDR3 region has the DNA TGCAGGGGAACTAGCGGACTCTCCTACGAGCAGTACTTC.

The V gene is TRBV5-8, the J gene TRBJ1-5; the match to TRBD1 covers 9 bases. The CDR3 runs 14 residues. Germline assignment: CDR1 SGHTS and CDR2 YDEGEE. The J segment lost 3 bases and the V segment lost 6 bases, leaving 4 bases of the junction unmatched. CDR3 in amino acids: CASNYRGPNQPQHF. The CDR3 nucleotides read TGTGCCAGCAACTACAGGGGGCCCAATCAGCCCCAGCATTTT.